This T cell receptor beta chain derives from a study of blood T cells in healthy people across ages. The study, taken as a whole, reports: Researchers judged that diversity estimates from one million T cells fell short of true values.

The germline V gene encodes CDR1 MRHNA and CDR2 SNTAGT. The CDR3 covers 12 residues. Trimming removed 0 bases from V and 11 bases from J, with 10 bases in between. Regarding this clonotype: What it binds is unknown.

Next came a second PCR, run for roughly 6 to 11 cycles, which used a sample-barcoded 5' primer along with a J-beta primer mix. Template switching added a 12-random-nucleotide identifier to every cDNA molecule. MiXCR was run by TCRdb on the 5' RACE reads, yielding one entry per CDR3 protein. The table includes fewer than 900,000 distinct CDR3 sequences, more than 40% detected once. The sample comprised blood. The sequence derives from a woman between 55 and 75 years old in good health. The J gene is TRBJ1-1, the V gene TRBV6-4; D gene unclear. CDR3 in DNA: TGTGCCAGCAGTGACTCGGGGAGGAAGGCTTTCTTT. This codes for CASSDSGRKAFF.